This is a list of T cell receptor beta chains from one sample in a study of OX40 agonist ivuxolimab in advanced cancers. TCRdb's table, derived via immunoSEQ multiplex PCR, lists solely in-frame clones and lacks some. The sample includes about 45,000 clones, 80% to 90% of them seen just once. Sequences were derived from CD4+ or CD8+ T cells sorted from blood, sampled in a trial of the OX40 agonist ivuxolimab. All receptors derive from an adult with an advanced solid tumor such as melanoma, head and neck, liver or kidney cancer. CDR3s include the opening cysteine and the closing phenylalanine or tryptophan. The D gene is left open where the match is weak. Clone size is not always given. Where it is, it says once, few, many or a class for expanded clones.

d_call,v_call,clone_size,j_call,cdr3_aa,cdr3_nt
TRBD1,TRBV5-6,-,TRBJ2-3,CASSLGQGAIDTQYF,TGTGCCAGCAGCTTAGGGCAGGGGGCGATCGATACGCAGTATTTT
-,TRBV7-9,-,TRBJ1-2,CASSLYSNYGYTF,TGTGCCAGCAGCTTATACAGTAACTATGGCTACACCTTC
TRBD1,TRBV10-3,-,TRBJ2-7,CAIRPGTAYEQYF,TGTGCCATCCGTCCTGGGACAGCTTACGAGCAGTACTTC
-,TRBV5-1,few,TRBJ2-7,CASSLDRQGFEQYF,TGCGCCAGCAGCTTGGACCGGCAGGGTTTCGAGCAGTACTTC
-,TRBV6-1,-,TRBJ2-2,CASSEDIRTTGELFF,TGTGCCAGCAGTGAAGACATACGAACGACCGGGGAGCTGTTTTTT
-,TRBV4-1,-,TRBJ2-1,CASSQEVKDEQFF,TGCGCCAGCAGCCAAGAAGTCAAGGATGAGCAGTTCTTC
TRBD1,TRBV11-3,-,TRBJ2-6,CASSSSGQGSGANVLTF,TGTGCCAGCAGCTCATCGGGACAGGGTTCTGGGGCCAACGTCCTGACTTTC
-,TRBV9,few,TRBJ1-2,CASSVEGWGGYTF,TGTGCCAGCAGCGTAGAGGGGTGGGGTGGCTACACCTTC
-,TRBV10-2,-,TRBJ2-3,CASSERGLTDTQYF,TGCGCCAGCAGTGAGCGCGGCCTCACAGATACGCAGTATTTT
-,TRBV29-1,-,TRBJ2-7,CSVEGLGTDSYEQYF,TGCAGCGTTGAAGGATTGGGGACGGACTCCTACGAGCAGTACTTC
-,TRBV6-6,-,TRBJ2-1,CASGGAGEPNNEQFF,TGTGCCAGCGGGGGGGCGGGAGAGCCAAACAATGAGCAGTTCTTC
TRBD1,TRBV15,once,TRBJ1-1,CATSKDRGLDTEAFF,TGTGCCACCAGCAAGGACAGGGGGCTCGACACTGAAGCTTTCTTT
-,TRBV11-2,-,TRBJ1-3,CASSLDISSGNTIYF,TGTGCCAGCAGCTTAGATATTTCTTCTGGAAACACCATATATTTT
TRBD2,TRBV7-9,once,TRBJ2-1,CASSLAGSYNEQFF,TGTGCCAGCAGCCTAGCGGGGTCCTACAATGAGCAGTTCTTC